This T cell receptor beta chain was profiled in a study of cytomegalovirus exposure and HLA in healthy donors. General study results and limits: Follow-up analysis later connected one missense variant in DCLRE1C with trimming of TCR beta V- and J-genes.

Each of the donors was a healthy bone marrow donor. This PCR relied on a set of 60 Vbeta primers and 13 Jbeta primers. Per the original methods: There were around 80 million unique TCR beta chains by a later count, and 8.5 million to 14 million of them were shared. Clones were read by immunoSEQ multiplex PCR, and TCRdb kept only the in-frame ones, dropping some. The V and J calls and the clone size are those of that table, but D and trimming were determined from the DNA. The sample records more than 90,000 clones, around 82% being singletons. Concerning this clone: Its target is unknown.

The CDR3 covers 13 residues. Germline V gene lookup returns CDR1 SGHTA and CDR2 FQGNSA. The germline V and J ends were trimmed by 3 bases and 5 bases, with 7 bases remaining between them. The sample consisted of PBMCs. The chain combines TRBV7-2 with TRBJ2-2; the D is unclear. The origin of this receptor is a woman in her sixties or seventies in good health and CMV-seronegative. CDR3 sequence (DNA): TGTGCCAGCAGCTTCAGTTATACCGGGGAGCTGTTTTTT. It is translated as CASSFSYTGELFF.